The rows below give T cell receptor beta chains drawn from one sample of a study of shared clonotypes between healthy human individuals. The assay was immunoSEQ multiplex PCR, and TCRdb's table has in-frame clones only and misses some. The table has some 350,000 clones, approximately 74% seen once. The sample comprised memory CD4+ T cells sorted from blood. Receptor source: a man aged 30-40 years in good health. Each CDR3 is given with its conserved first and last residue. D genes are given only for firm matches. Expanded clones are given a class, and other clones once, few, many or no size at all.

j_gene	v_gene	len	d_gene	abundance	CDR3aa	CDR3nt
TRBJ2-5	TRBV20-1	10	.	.	CSAIRETQYF	TGCAGTGCTATACGGGAGACCCAGTACTTC
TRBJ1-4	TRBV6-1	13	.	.	CASRESGREKLFF	TGTGCCAGCAGAGAGAGTGGACGTGAAAAACTGTTTTTT
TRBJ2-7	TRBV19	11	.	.	CASSPGGEQYF	TGTGCCAGTAGTCCCGGGGGTGAGCAGTACTTC
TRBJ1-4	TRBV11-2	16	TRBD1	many	CASSSGIQGREEKLFF	TGTGCCAGCAGCTCCGGAATACAGGGGCGTGAGGAAAAACTGTTTTTT
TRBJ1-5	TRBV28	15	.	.	CASSLPWGSNQPQHF	TGTGCCAGCAGTTTGCCCTGGGGGAGCAATCAGCCCCAGCATTTT
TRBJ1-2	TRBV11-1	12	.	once	CASSKDSYGYTF	TGTGCCAGCAGCAAGGACAGCTATGGCTACACCTTC
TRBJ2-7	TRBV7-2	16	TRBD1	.	CASSFGPRGNSYEQYF	TGTGCCAGCAGCTTCGGCCCCAGGGGGAACTCCTACGAGCAGTACTTC
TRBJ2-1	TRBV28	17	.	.	CASSPNKWASSYNEQFF	TGTGCCAGCAGTCCCAATAAATGGGCTAGCTCCTACAATGAGCAGTTCTTC
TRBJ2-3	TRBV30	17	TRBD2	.	CAWGPGWTSGSTDTQYF	TGTGCCTGGGGCCCCGGATGGACTAGCGGAAGCACAGATACGCAGTATTTT
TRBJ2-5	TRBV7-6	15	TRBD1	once	CAISREGAISETQYF	TGTGCCATAAGCCGTGAGGGGGCGATCTCGGAGACCCAGTACTTC
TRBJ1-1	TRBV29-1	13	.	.	CSARGGGEGEAFF	TGCAGCGCGCGGGGGGGCGGAGAAGGTGAAGCTTTCTTT
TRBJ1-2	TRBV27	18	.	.	CASSFGRRGVVTNYGYTF	TGTGCCAGCAGTTTTGGGAGACGGGGAGTAGTAACCAACTATGGCTACACCTTC
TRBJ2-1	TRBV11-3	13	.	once	CASSAGTYNEQFF	TGTGCCAGCAGCGCCGGGACCTACAATGAGCAGTTCTTC
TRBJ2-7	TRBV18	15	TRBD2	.	CASSQTGTTLNEQYF	TGTGCCAGCTCACAAACCGGGACTACGCTTAACGAGCAGTACTTC
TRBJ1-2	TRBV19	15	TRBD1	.	CASSIDKQGFYGYTF	TGTGCCAGTAGTATTGATAAACAGGGGTTCTATGGCTACACCTTC
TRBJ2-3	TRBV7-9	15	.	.	CASSLAGGRTDTQYF	TGTGCCAGCAGCTTAGCGGGAGGACGCACAGATACGCAGTATTTT
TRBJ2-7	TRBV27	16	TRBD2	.	CASSLNLRLAGREQYF	TGTGCCAGCAGTTTAAACCTACGACTAGCGGGACGCGAGCAGTACTTC
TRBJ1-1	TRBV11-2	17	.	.	CASSLDGAALVDTEAFF	TGTGCCAGCAGCTTAGATGGAGCGGCTTTGGTGGACACTGAAGCTTTCTTT
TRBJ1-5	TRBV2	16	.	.	CASSEVGGYSNQPQHF	TGTGCCAGCAGTGAAGTGGGGGGATATAGCAATCAGCCCCAGCATTTT
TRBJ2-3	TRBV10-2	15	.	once	CASNTRSPSTDTQYF	TGCGCCAGTAATACTAGATCACCTAGCACAGATACGCAGTATTTT
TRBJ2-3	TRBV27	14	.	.	CASSLGSRPWAQYF	TGTGCCAGCAGTCTCGGATCGCGGCCTTGGGCGCAGTATTTT